This T cell receptor (beta chain) was sequenced for a study of T cell repertoires in cytomegalovirus infection (dated by TCRdb to about 2019). With respect to the entire study: Peptide stimulations targeted recently identified HLA-C-restricted CMV epitopes, whose presentation resists viral immunomodulation, together with well-studied HLA-B-restricted epitopes. Donor HLA type was relevant to the analysis, as public TCR beta signatures indicated carriage of CMV infection together with the matching HLA type. Here is what the overall study found, with its caveats: In the ex vivo response, HLA-C-restricted CMV-specific TCR beta clonotypes were dominant, and in two of eight donors the single most frequent clonotype came from this HLA-C-restricted group. In both this cohort and an independent cohort of 300 to 450 donors, the cumulative frequency of public TCR beta family members distinguished carriers of CMV infection plus the relevant HLA type.

A word on this clonotype: Its antigen remains undetermined. It has no much larger one-base neighbor in the sample; base qualities were not kept.

The germline V gene (reference sequence) supplies CDR1 SEHNR and CDR2 FQNEAQ. From its cysteine to its phenylalanine, the CDR3 spans 15 amino acids. Here the CDR3 DNA is all that survives: 45 bases in frame from base 1. Germline trimming amounts to 8 bases on V and 0 bases on J, with 7 as the count of junction bases outside the gene matches. Taken with the paper, the label for treatment or condition translates to: in vitro stimulation with specific CMV peptide epitopes to enrich CMV-specific T cells. Sequencing relied on an Illumina HiSeq 1500. TCRdb applied fastp at Q25 and MiXCR to the public reads, then kept only in-frame beta chains. CDR3 protein duplicates are merged, each entry listing the most common genes and DNA. The sample table records about 350,000 distinct CDR3 sequences; about 35% of these occur just once. The top ten clones comprise about 13% of the sample.

The sequence derives from a human donor in good health (CMV status not recorded). Some clones in this sample may be carry-over from other donors' samples. The sequence joins TRBV7-9 to TRBJ2-3, with 8 bases matching TRBD2. This material consisted of cultured PBMCs, taken from culture after CMV antigen stimulation. DNA sequence: TGTGCCAGCCGGAAGGGCGGGGGGAGCACAGATACGCAGTATTTT. This translates into CASRKGGGSTDTQYF.